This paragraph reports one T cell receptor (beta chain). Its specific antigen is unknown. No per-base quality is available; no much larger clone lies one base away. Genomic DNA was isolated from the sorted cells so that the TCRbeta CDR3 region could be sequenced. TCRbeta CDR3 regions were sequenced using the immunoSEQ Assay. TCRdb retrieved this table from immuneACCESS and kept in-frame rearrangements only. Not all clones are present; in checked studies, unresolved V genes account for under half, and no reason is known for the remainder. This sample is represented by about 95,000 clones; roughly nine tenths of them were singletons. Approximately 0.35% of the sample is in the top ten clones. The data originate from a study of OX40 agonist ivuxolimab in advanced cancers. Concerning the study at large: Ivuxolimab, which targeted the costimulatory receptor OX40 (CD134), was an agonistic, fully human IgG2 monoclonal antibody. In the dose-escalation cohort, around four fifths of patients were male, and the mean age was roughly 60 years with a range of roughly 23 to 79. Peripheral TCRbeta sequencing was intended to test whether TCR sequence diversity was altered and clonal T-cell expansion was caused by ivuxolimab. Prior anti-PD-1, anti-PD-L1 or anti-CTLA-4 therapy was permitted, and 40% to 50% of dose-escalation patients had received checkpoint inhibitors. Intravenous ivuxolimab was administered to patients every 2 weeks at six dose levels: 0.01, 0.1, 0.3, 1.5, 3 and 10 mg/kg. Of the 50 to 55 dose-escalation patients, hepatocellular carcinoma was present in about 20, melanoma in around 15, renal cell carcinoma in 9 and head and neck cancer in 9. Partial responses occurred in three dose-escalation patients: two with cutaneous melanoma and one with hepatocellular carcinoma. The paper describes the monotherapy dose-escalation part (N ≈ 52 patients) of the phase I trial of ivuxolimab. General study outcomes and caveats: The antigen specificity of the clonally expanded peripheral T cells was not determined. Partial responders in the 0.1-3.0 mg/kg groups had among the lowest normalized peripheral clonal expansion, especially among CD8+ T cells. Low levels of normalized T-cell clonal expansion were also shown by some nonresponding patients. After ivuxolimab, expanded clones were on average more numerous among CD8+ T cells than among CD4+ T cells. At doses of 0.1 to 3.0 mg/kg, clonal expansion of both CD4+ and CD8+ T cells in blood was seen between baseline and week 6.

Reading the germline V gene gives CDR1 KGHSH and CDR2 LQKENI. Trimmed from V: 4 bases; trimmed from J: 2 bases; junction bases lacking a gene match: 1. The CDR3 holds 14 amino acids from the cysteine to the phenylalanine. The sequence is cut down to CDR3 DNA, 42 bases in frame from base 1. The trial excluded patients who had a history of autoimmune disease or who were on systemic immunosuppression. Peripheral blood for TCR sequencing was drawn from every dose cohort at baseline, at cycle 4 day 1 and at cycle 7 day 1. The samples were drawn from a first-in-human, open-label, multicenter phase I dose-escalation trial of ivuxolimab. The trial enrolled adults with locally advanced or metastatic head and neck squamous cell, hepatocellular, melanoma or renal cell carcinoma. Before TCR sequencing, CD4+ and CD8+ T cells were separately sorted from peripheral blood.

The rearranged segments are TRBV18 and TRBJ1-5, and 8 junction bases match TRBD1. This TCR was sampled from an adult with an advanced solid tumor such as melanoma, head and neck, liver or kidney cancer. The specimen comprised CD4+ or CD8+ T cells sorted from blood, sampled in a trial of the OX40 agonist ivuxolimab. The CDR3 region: CASSQTGGNQPQHF. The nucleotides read TGTGCCAGCTCACAGACAGGGGGCAATCAGCCCCAGCATTTT.